The source of this TCR beta chain is a study of control samples from healthy donors and cancer patients. Sequencing was performed with immunoSEQ multiplex PCR; in TCRdb, only in-frame clones are kept and a portion is missing. The data show fewer than 85,000 clones, with 91% seen just once and roughly 14% held by the top ten. V dropped 0 bases and J dropped 6; count of bases not matched to a gene: 6. The CDR3 is made up of 17 amino acids. From germline, CDR1 is LNHNV and CDR2 YYDKDF (reference sequence). The V and J genes are TRBV15 and TRBJ2-2; TRBD2 aligns across 11 bases. Sequenced input: blood. This receptor was taken from a young man in good health. The chain's CDR3 is CATSRDRRLAGPGELFF. CDR3 in DNA: TGTGCCACCAGCAGAGATAGGCGACTAGCGGGGCCCGGGGAGCTGTTTTTT.